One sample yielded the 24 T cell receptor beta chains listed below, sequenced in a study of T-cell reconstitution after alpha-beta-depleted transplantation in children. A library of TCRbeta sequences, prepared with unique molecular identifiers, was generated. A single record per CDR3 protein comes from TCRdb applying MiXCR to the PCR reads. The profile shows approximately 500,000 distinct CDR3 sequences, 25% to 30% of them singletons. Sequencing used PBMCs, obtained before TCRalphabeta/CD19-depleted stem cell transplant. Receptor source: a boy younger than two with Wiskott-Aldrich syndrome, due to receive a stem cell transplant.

CDR3 protein: CASSIDPSEAFF. DNA of the CDR3: TGTGCCAGTAGTATAGATCCAAGCGAAGCTTTCTTT. The V call is TRBV19, the J call TRBJ1-1; D remains ambiguous. The ends were cut back, 0 bases at V and 8 bases at J, with 7 bases in the middle. This CDR3 region has 12 residues. Germline values: CDR1 LNHDA, CDR2 SQIVND (reference sequence).

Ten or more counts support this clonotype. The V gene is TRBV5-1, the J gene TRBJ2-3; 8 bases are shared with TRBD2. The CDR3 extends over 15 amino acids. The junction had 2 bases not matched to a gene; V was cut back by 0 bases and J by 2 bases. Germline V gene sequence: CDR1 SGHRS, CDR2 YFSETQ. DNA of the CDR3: TGCGCCAGCAGCTTGGTAGCGGGGACCACAGATACGCAGTATTTT. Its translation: CASSLVAGTTDTQYF.

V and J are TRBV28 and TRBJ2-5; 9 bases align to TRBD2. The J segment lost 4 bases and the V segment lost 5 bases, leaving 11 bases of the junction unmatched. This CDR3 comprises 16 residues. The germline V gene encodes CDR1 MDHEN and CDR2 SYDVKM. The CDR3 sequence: CASSNLAGRGVETQYF. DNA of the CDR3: TGTGCCAGCAGTAATCTAGCGGGAAGAGGGGTAGAGACCCAGTACTTC.

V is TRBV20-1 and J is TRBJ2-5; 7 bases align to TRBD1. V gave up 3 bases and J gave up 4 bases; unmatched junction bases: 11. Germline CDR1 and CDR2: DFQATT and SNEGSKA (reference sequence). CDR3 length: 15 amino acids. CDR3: CSASKKRQGRETQYF. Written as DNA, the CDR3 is TGCAGTGCTAGCAAAAAAAGACAGGGCCGAGAGACCCAGTACTTC.

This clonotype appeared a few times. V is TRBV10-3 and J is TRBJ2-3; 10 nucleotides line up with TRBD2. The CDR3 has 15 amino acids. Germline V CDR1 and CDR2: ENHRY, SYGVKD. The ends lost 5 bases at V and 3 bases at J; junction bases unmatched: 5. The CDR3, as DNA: TGTGCCATCAGTAGCGGGAGGGCCTCAACAGATACGCAGTATTTT. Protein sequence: CAISSGRASTDTQYF.

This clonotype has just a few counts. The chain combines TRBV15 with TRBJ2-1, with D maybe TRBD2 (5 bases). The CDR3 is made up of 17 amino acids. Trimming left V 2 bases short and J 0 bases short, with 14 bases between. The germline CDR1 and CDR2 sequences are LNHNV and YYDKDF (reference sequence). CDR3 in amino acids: CATSRLQRTFSYNEQFF. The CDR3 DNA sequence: TGTGCCACCAGCAGACTACAAAGGACTTTCTCCTACAATGAGCAGTTCTTC. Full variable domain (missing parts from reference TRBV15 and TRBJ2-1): DAMVIQNPRYQVTQFGKPVTLSCSQTLNHNVMYWYQQKSSQAPKLLFHYYDKDFNNEADTPDNFQSRRPNTSFCFLDIRSPGLGDTAMYLCATSRLQRTFSYNEQFFGPGTRLTVL.

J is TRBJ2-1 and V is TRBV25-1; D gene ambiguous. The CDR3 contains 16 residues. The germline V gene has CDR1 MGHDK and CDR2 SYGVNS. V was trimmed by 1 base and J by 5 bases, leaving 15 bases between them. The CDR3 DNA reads TGTGCCAGCAGTGAATCTAAAGGCGGAGACGACAATGAGCAGTTCTTC. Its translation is CASSESKGGDDNEQFF.

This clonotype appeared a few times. The CDR3 sequence: CASSDVGLLDDVQFF. The CDR3 DNA sequence: TGTGCCAGCAGCGACGTGGGTTTACTAGACGATGTGCAGTTCTTC. V usage is TRBV7-8 and J usage is TRBJ2-1, with D perhaps TRBD2 (5 bases). The CDR3 loop spans 15 amino acids. Germline values: CDR1 SGHVS, CDR2 FQNEAQ. The V end was cut by 5 bases, the J end by 12 bases, with 23 bases between.

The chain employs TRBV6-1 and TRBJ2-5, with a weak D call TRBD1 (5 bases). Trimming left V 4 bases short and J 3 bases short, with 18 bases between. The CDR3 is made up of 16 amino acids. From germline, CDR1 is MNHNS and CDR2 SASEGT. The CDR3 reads CASSAAGFALKETQYF. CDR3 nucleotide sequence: TGTGCCAGCAGTGCGGCAGGGTTTGCCCTAAAAGAGACCCAGTACTTC.

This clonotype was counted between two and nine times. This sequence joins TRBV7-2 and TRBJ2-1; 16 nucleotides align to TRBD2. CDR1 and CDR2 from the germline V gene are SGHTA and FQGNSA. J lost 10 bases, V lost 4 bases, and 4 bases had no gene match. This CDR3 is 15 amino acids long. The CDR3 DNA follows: TGTGCCAGCAGCTCAGGGACTAGCGGGAGGGCCGAGCAGTTCTTC. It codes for CASSSGTSGRAEQFF.

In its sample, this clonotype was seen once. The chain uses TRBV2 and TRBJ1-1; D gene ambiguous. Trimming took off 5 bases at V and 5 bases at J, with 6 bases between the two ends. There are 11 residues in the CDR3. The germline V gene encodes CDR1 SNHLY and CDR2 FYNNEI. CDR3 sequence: CASSRETEAFF. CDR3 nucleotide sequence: TGTGCCAGCAGTAGGGAAACTGAAGCTTTCTTT. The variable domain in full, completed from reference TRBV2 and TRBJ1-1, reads EPEVTQTPSHQVTQMGQEVILRCVPISNHLYFYWYRQILGQKVEFLVSFYNNEISEKSEIFDDQFSVERPDGSNFTLKIRSTKLEDSAMYFCASSRETEAFFGQGTRLTVV.

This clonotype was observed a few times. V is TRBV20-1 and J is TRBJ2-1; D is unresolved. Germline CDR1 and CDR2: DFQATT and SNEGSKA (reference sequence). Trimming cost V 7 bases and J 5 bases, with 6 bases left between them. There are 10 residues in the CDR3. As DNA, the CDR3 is TGCAGTGGCAAAGACAATGAGCAGTTCTTC. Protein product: CSGKDNEQFF.

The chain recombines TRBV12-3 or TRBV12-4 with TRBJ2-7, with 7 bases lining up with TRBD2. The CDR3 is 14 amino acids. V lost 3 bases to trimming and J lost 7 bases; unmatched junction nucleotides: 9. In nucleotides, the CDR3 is TGTGCCAGCAGTTTGGCCAGCGGGAAAAGGGAGCAGTACTTC. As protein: CASSLASGKREQYF.

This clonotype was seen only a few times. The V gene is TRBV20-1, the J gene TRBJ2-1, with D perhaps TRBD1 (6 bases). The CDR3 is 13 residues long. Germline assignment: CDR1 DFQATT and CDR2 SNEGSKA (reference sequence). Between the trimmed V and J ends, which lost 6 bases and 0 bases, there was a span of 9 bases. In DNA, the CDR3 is TGCAGTGCCGGACAGAGCTCCTACAATGAGCAGTTCTTC. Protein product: CSAGQSSYNEQFF.

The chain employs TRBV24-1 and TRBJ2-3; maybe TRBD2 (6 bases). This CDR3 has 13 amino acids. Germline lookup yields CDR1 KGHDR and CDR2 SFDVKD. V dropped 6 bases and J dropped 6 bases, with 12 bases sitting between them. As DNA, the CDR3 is TGTGCCACCAGTCCGGCAGGGAGGGATACGCAGTATTTT. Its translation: CATSPAGRDTQYF.

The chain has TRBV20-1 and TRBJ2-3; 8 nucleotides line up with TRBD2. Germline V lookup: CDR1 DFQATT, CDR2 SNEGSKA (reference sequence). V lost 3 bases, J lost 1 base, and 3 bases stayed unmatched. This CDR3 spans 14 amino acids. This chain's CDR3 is CSARPGRGTDTQYF. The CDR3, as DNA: TGCAGTGCTAGGCCCGGGAGGGGCACAGATACGCAGTATTTT.

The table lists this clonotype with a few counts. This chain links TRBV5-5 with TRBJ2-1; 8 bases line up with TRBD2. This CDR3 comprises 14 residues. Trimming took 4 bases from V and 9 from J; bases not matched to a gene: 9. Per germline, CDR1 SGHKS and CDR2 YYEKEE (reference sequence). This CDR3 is CASSPGLVVVEQFF. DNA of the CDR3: TGTGCCAGCAGCCCGGGACTAGTCGTCGTTGAGCAGTTCTTC.

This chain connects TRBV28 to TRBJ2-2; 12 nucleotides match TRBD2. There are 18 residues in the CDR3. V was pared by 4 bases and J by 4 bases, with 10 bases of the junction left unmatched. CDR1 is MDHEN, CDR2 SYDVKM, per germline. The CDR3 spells CASSWVASGRGGTGELFF. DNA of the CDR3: TGTGCCAGCAGTTGGGTGGCTAGCGGGAGGGGTGGCACCGGGGAGCTGTTTTTT.

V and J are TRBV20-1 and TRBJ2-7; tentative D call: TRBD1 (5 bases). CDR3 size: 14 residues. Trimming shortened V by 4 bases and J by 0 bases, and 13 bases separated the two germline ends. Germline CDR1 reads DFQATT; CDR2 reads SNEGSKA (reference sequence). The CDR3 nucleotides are TGCAGTGCTAATCGGCAGGGTTACTCCTACGAGCAGTACTTC. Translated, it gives CSANRQGYSYEQYF.

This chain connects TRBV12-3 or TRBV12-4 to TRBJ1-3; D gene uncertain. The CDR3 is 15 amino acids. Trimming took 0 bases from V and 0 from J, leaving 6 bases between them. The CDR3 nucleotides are TGTGCCAGCAGTTTAGCGATGGGCTCTGGAAACACCATATATTTT. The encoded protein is CASSLAMGSGNTIYF.

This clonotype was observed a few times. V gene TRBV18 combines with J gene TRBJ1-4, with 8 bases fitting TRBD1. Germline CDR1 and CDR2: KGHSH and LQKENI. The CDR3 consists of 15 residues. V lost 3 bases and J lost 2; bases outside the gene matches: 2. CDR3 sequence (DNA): TGTGCCAGCTCACCGAGGACAGGGACTAATGAAAAACTGTTTTTT. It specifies CASSPRTGTNEKLFF.

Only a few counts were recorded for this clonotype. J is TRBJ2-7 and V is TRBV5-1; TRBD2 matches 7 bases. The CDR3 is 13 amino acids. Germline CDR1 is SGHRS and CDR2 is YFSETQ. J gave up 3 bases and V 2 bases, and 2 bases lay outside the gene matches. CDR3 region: CASSFGTNYEQYF. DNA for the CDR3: TGCGCCAGCAGCTTTGGGACTAACTACGAGCAGTACTTC. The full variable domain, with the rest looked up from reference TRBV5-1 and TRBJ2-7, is KAGVTQTPRYLIKTRGQQVTLSCSPISGHRSVSWYQQTPGQGLQFLFEYFSETQRNKGNFPGRFSGRQFSNSRSEMNVSTLELGDSALYLCASSFGTNYEQYFGPGTRLTVT.

CDR3 in DNA: TGTGCCAGCGGTCGCCCGTACACTAGCGGCCCCTACGAGCAGTACTTC. This codes for CASGRPYTSGPYEQYF. The V and J genes are TRBV12-3 or TRBV12-4 and TRBJ2-7, with TRBD2 identical over 8 bases. After removal of 8 bases from V and 2 bases from J, the junction contained 14 bases not matched to a gene. The CDR3 contains 16 residues.

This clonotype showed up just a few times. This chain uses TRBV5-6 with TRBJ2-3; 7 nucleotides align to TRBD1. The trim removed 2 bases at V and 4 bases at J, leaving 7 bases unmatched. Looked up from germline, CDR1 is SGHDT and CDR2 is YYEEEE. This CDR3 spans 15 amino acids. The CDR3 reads CASSFLQGRPDTQYF. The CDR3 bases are TGTGCCAGCAGCTTCCTACAGGGGCGGCCAGATACGCAGTATTTT. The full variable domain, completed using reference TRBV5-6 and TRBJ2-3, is DAGVTQSPTHLIKTRGQQVTLRCSPKSGHDTVSWYQQALGQGPQFIFQYYEEEERQRGNFPDRFSGHQFPNYSSELNVNALLLGDSALYLCASSFLQGRPDTQYFGPGTRLTVL.